This T cell receptor beta chain stems from a study of siplizumab effects on memory and regulatory T cells. V lost 0 bases and J lost 1, with 3 bases in between. CDR1 and CDR2 from the germline V gene are SGHAT and FQNNGV. This CDR3 spans 13 amino acids. Repertoires were generated with immunoSEQ multiplex PCR, while TCRdb's copy carries only in-frame clones and drops some. Of about 110,000 clones in the sample, about 90% were seen once. This chain joins TRBV11-2 and TRBJ1-1; D is unclear. The sequence came from a human donor in good health. Sequencing was performed on Tregs sorted from blood. The CDR3 nucleotides are TGTGCCAGCAGCTTAGAGAGGAACACTGAAGCTTTCTTT. This translates into CASSLERNTEAFF. Complete variable domain (other parts from reference TRBV11-2 and TRBJ1-1): EAGVAQSPRYKIIEKRQSVAFWCNPISGHATLYWYQQILGQGPKLLIQFQNNGVVDDSQLPKDRFSAERLKGVDSTLKIQPAKLEDSAVYLCASSLERNTEAFFGQGTRLTVV.